This T cell receptor beta chain is drawn from a study of blood T cell repertoires in COVID-19. About the study: Specimens from acute and convalescent COVID-19 originated in the United States, Italy and Spain.

Original processing notes: Estimation of nucleated cell counts was performed using reference gene primer amplification. Only in-frame clones appear in the TCRdb table, and some are missing; sequencing was by immunoSEQ multiplex PCR. V and J calls and clone size are those listed in that table; D and trimming were worked out from the DNA. This table holds under 250,000 clones, around 82% found once. CDR3 length: 17 residues. Trimming cost V 4 bases and J 9 bases; bases outside gene matches: 13. Germline loops: CDR1 LNHDA, CDR2 SQIVND (reference sequence). The sequence was collected from a middle-aged woman with acute or convalescent COVID-19. The chain employs TRBV19 and TRBJ1-6; 9 bases are a match to TRBD1. The sequencing input was peripheral blood. This CDR3 is CASSRLQPGQGFSPLHF. The CDR3 DNA sequence: TGTGCCAGTAGTAGACTACAACCGGGACAGGGATTTTCACCCCTCCACTTT.